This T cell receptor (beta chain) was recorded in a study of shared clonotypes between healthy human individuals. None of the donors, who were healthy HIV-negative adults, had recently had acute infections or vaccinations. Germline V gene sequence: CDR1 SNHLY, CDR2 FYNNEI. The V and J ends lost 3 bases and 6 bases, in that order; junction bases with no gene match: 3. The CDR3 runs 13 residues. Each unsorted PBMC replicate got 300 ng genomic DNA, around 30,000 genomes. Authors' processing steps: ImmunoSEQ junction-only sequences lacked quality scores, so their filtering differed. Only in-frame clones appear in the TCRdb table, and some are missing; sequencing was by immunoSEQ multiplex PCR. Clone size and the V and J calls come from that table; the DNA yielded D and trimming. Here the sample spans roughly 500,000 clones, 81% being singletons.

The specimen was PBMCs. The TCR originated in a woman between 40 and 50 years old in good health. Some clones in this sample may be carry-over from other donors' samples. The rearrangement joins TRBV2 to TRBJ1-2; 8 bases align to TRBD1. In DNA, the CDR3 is TGTGCCAGCAGTGAGGACAGGGAGAATGGCTACACCTTC. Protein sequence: CASSEDRENGYTF.